These 27 T cell receptor beta chains originate from one sample sequenced in a study of regulatory T cells in long-lasting Graves disease. Time point noted: newly diagnosed GD, antithyroid drugs for less than 3 months. PBMC RNA was the source of the TCR library. Sequencing libraries for TCR beta were prepared with iRepertoire HTBI primers and Arm-PCR of CDR3 regions. TCRdb used MiXCR to reprocess the multiplex PCR reads, holding one entry per CDR3 protein. The table lists 550,000 to 700,000 distinct CDR3 sequences, about 16% of them singletons. These data were also filed under a second study, of T cells in Graves' hyperthyroidism and ophthalmopathy.

The source material was peripheral blood mononuclear cells (PBMCs), sampled at new diagnosis, from a patient treated with antithyroid drugs. All receptors derive from a man aged 18 to 35 with Graves disease.

The chain couples TRBV11-1 to TRBJ2-1; D not resolved. The V end was cut by 2 bases, the J end by 0 bases, with 11 bases between. Germline V lookup: CDR1 SGHAT, CDR2 FQDESV (reference sequence). The CDR3 has 16 amino acids. This CDR3 is CASSLNGGRSYNEQFF. The CDR3 DNA reads TGTGCCAGCAGCTTAAACGGCGGACGCTCCTACAATGAGCAGTTCTTC.

The rearrangement links TRBV5-1 to TRBJ2-1; 8 bases are shared with TRBD2. The junction had 6 bases not matched to a gene; V was cut back by 0 bases and J by 7 bases. The CDR3 consists of 15 residues. Germline V CDR1 and CDR2: SGHRS, YFSETQ. The CDR3 spells CASSLGAGGRNEQFF. The CDR3 bases are TGCGCCAGCAGCTTGGGGGCGGGAGGTCGGAATGAGCAGTTCTTC.

This sequence joins TRBV10-3 and TRBJ1-1; D not resolved. The ends were cut back, 2 bases at V and 8 bases at J, with 6 bases in the middle. Germline V gene data show CDR1 as ENHRY and CDR2 as SYGVKD. This CDR3 is built from 11 residues. Here the CDR3 reads CAISEGVEAFF. DNA of the CDR3: TGTGCCATCAGTGAGGGGGTGGAAGCTTTCTTT.

This clonotype was recorded a few times. The junction departs from germline at one end; a sequencing error may be responsible. V is TRBV28 and J is TRBJ2-7, with no clear D. This CDR3 contains 11 residues. Germline lookup yields CDR1 MDHEN and CDR2 SYDVKM. The CDR3 sequence is CAGSLRQEQYF. CDR3 bases: TGTGCCGGCAGTTTAAGGCAGGAGCAGTACTTC.

This clonotype was detected many times. This sequence joins TRBV20-1 and TRBJ2-7; D is possibly TRBD1 (5 bases). The CDR3 has 12 amino acids. V lost 0 bases and J 7 bases, leaving 10 bases between the germline ends. The germline gives CDR1 DFQATT, CDR2 SNEGSKA (reference sequence). The CDR3 DNA is TGCAGTGCTAGAGACAGGGATGGGGAGCAGTACTTC. It translates to CSARDRDGEQYF.

In this sample, this clonotype turned up a few times. The chain has TRBV2 and TRBJ2-4; D may correspond to TRBD1 or TRBD2 (5 bases each). The CDR3 totals 16 residues. V was clipped by 5 bases and J by 7 bases, with 21 bases between them. Per germline, CDR1 SNHLY and CDR2 FYNNEI. The CDR3 bases are TGTGCCAGCAGTAGGACCGGGACCCACGCTCCTAACATTCAGTACTTC. This codes for CASSRTGTHAPNIQYF.

This clonotype was observed at least ten times. The V gene is TRBV12-3 or TRBV12-4, the J gene TRBJ1-1; 8 bases map to TRBD1. Trimming cost V 8 bases and J 0 bases; bases outside gene matches: 8. There are 15 residues in the CDR3. The CDR3 region is CASVRSGGVNTEAFF. CDR3 DNA sequence: TGTGCCAGCGTAAGATCAGGGGGCGTGAACACTGAAGCTTTCTTT.

This chain joins TRBV4-1 and TRBJ1-4; maybe TRBD1 (6 bases). V was clipped by 4 bases and J by 8 bases, with 20 bases between them. CDR3 length: 16 residues. From germline, CDR1 is MGHRA and CDR2 YSYEKL. The CDR3 here is CASSPRQGGMREKLFF. The CDR3 DNA reads TGCGCCAGCAGCCCTCGTCAAGGGGGAATGAGGGAAAAACTGTTTTTT.

The CDR3 coding sequence is TGTGCCAGCAGCTTCAGACTAGCGGGAGGAGAGACCCAGTACTTC. Translating it yields CASSFRLAGGETQYF. This rearrangement joins TRBV9 to TRBJ2-5; 13 bases fit TRBD2. This CDR3 spans 15 amino acids. Germline V gene lookup returns CDR1 SGDLS and CDR2 YYNGEE. Trimming cost V 4 bases and J 4 bases; bases outside gene matches: 4.

The chain uses TRBV6-5 and TRBJ2-1; the match to TRBD1 covers 7 bases. Losses at the gene ends were 0 bases for V and 7 bases for J; bases not matched to a gene: 3. The CDR3 totals 14 residues. CDR1 MNHEY and CDR2 SVGAGI come from the germline V gene. Written as DNA, the CDR3 is TGTGCCAGCAGTTACTCACAGGGGATGAATGAGCAGTTCTTC. This gives the protein CASSYSQGMNEQFF.

This clonotype was detected many times. The chain joins TRBV6-1 to TRBJ1-5; TRBD1 is a possible D gene (6 bases). The V and J ends lost 6 bases and 7 bases respectively, with 16 bases between them. The CDR3 loop spans 14 amino acids. Germline CDR1 is MNHNS and CDR2 is SASEGT. The CDR3 loop reads CASRQTGNGQPQHF. The CDR3 bases are TGTGCCAGCAGACAAACAGGGAACGGACAGCCCCAGCATTTT.

In its sample, this clonotype was seen many times. The rearrangement uses TRBV28 and TRBJ1-1, with 8 bases lining up with TRBD1. Losses at the gene ends were 6 bases for V and 5 bases for J; bases not matched to a gene: 8. CDR1 MDHEN and CDR2 SYDVKM come from the germline V gene. The CDR3 is 14 residues long. This CDR3 is CASSDRGEFTEAFF. For the CDR3, the DNA is TGTGCCAGCAGCGACAGGGGCGAGTTTACTGAAGCTTTCTTT.

This clonotype was seen more than once but under ten times. V and J are TRBV6-2 or TRBV6-3 and TRBJ2-7, with 9 bases lining up with TRBD1. V was clipped by 6 bases and J by 5 bases; unmatched bases: 14. The CDR3 loop spans 16 amino acids. Per germline, CDR1 MNHEY and CDR2 SVGEGT. The CDR3 nucleotides are TGTGCCAGCAGGGCGGGAATCGGGACAGGGTTACACGAGCAGTACTTC. Protein product: CASRAGIGTGLHEQYF.

This clonotype showed up just a few times. This rearrangement joins TRBV6-2 or TRBV6-3 to TRBJ2-1; D ambiguous. Germline V gene data show CDR1 as MNHEY and CDR2 as SVGEGT. The length of the CDR3 is 13 residues. Trimming left V 6 bases short and J 7 bases short, with 13 bases between. The CDR3 DNA sequence: TGTGCCAGCAGGGAGAATCTCAATAATGAGCAGTTCTTC. Its protein is CASRENLNNEQFF.

The V gene is TRBV18, the J gene TRBJ1-1; D gene uncertain. The V and J ends lost 3 bases and 3 bases respectively, with 11 bases between them. CDR1 KGHSH and CDR2 LQKENI come from the germline V gene. This CDR3 is 14 amino acids long. The CDR3 DNA reads TGTGCCAGCTCACCTCCCCAACGGGACACTGAAGCTTTCTTT. Residues: CASSPPQRDTEAFF. Using reference TRBV18 and TRBJ1-1 for the parts outside the CDR3, the full variable domain is NAGVMQNPRHLVRRRGQEARLRCSPMKGHSHVYWYRQLPEEGLKFMVYLQKENIIDESGMPKERFSAEFPKEGPSILRIQQVVRGDSAAYFCASSPPQRDTEAFFGQGTRLTVV.

The sample holds many counts of this clonotype. The V and J genes are TRBV11-2 and TRBJ2-7; 9 bases line up with TRBD2. V shed 5 bases and J 0 bases; nucleotides not matched to a gene: 11. CDR1 and CDR2 (germline): SGHAT, FQNNGV. The CDR3 has 17 amino acids. The CDR3 coding sequence is TGTGCCAGCAGCCTTCCCACTAGCGGGTGGAGCTCCTACGAGCAGTACTTC. This gives the protein CASSLPTSGWSSYEQYF.

This clonotype was found many times. The chain carries TRBV6-1 and TRBJ2-7; D is ambiguous. CDR1 MNHNS and CDR2 SASEGT come from the germline V gene. CDR3 length equals 11 residues. CDR3 sequence: CASSEEGPPRV. CDR3 coding DNA: TGTGCCAGCAGTGAAGAAGGACCGCCCCGGGTC.

This clonotype was counted only a few times. The chain combines TRBV10-2 with TRBJ2-3; 12 nucleotides agree with TRBD2. CDR3 size: 19 residues. Trimming removed 5 bases from V and 4 bases from J; junction bases left unmatched: 16. Germline-derived CDR1 and CDR2 are WSHSY and SAAADI. CDR3 amino acids: CASSQAIGTSGYLADTQYF. CDR3 bases: TGCGCCAGCAGTCAAGCCATCGGGACTAGCGGGTACCTGGCAGATACGCAGTATTTT.

The rearrangement links TRBV7-2 to TRBJ1-6; TRBD1 might be the D (5 bases). V was clipped by 5 bases and J by 7 bases, with 12 bases between them. CDR3 length: 14 residues. Germline CDR1 and CDR2: SGHTA and FQGNSA. The CDR3 DNA follows: TGTGCCAGCAGCCCCGACTGGGGGAATTCACCCCTCCACTTT. Translating it yields CASSPDWGNSPLHF.

J is TRBJ2-3 and V is TRBV6-2 or TRBV6-3; D remains ambiguous. CDR3 size: 15 residues. Between the trimmed V and J ends, which lost 5 bases and 0 bases, there was a span of 12 bases. Germline assignment: CDR1 MNHEY and CDR2 SVGEGT. The CDR3 sequence: CASSTFTDSTDTQYF. CDR3 coding DNA: TGTGCCAGCAGTACCTTTACGGATAGCACAGATACGCAGTATTTT.

The rearrangement uses TRBV19 and TRBJ1-1, with a possible D match to TRBD1 (6 bases). The CDR3 spans 13 residues. Deletions cut 5 bases from V and 7 bases from J, with 14 bases between. The V gene's germline CDR1 is LNHDA and CDR2 SQIVND (reference sequence). DNA for the CDR3: TGTGCCAGTAGTGCGGGGGGCTCGTTTGAAGCTTTCTTT. Translating it yields CASSAGGSFEAFF.

V and J are TRBV20-1 and TRBJ2-2; the match to TRBD1 covers 7 bases. Trimming at V came to 6 bases and at J to 2 bases, leaving 9 bases not matched to a gene. The CDR3 covers 15 residues. CDR1 and CDR2 from the germline V gene are DFQATT and SNEGSKA (reference sequence). The CDR3 loop reads CSARKGTANTGELFF. The CDR3, as DNA: TGCAGTGCGAGGAAGGGGACAGCAAACACCGGGGAGCTGTTTTTT.

Notes on this clonotype: This may arise from a read error, as a much more abundant clone is one base away. The chain links TRBV6-1 to TRBJ2-1, with 12 bases aligning to TRBD2. This CDR3 region has 15 residues. Germline CDR1 MNHNS, CDR2 SASEGT. CDR3 bases: TGTTCCAGCAGCCAACTAGCGGGAGGTTCCGATGAGCAGTTCTTC. Its translation: CSSSQLAGGSDEQFF.

The gene calls are TRBV18 and TRBJ1-4; 8 bases align to TRBD1. V lost 4 bases to trimming and J lost 8 bases; unmatched junction nucleotides: 6. The length of the CDR3 is 14 residues. Germline assignment: CDR1 KGHSH and CDR2 LQKENI. CDR3 region: CASSRTGGGEKLFF. CDR3 nucleotide sequence: TGTGCCAGCTCACGTACAGGGGGTGGCGAAAAACTGTTTTTT.

This clonotype occurred many times. The genes are TRBV3-1 and TRBJ1-6, with TRBD1 identical over 8 bases. The CDR3 extends over 15 amino acids. Germline-derived CDR1 and CDR2 are LGHDT and YNNKEL (reference sequence). With 5 bases clipped from V and 7 bases from J, the junction kept 7 bases outside the gene matches. The CDR3, as DNA: TGTGCCAGCAGCGCCAGGGGGCTGGAAAATTCACCCCTCCACTTT. Its translation: CASSARGLENSPLHF.

Only a few counts were recorded for this clonotype. V gene TRBV11-2 combines with J gene TRBJ2-7; 13 bases map to TRBD2. Germline values: CDR1 SGHAT, CDR2 FQNNGV. J was trimmed by 3 bases and V by 0 bases; bases with no gene match: 8. The CDR3 runs 18 residues. Here the CDR3 reads CASSLEQTSGRLSYEQYF. CDR3 in DNA: TGTGCCAGCAGCTTAGAACAGACTAGCGGGAGGTTAAGCTACGAGCAGTACTTC.

This clonotype was observed a few times. V and J are TRBV19 and TRBJ2-7, with D perhaps TRBD1 (6 bases). Germline V gives CDR1 LNHDA, CDR2 SQIVND (reference sequence). V was clipped by 6 bases and J by 3 bases, with 9 bases between them. This CDR3 spans 12 amino acids. The CDR3 loop is CASRAQGYEQYF. The CDR3 coding sequence is TGTGCCAGTAGGGCACAGGGCTACGAGCAGTACTTC.